A single T cell receptor beta chain is shown here with its context. This sample is drawn from a study of blood T cell repertoires in COVID-19. Study-wide context: Samples of COVID-19 (acute and convalescent) were obtained from the United States, Italy and Spain. PBMCs, B-cell-depleted T cells, or T cells were the source of the cDNA or gDNA that made up the material.

The CDR3 loop spans 15 amino acids. V dropped 3 bases and J dropped 3 bases, with 15 bases sitting between them. Germline CDR1 SGHNT, CDR2 YENEEA. Original handling: Estimation of nucleated cell counts relied on the amplification of reference gene primers. Here immunoSEQ multiplex PCR was the method, and the copy in TCRdb shows in-frame clones only, minus some. D and trimming were read from the DNA, whereas the V and J calls and clone size are those reported in that table. The repertoire consists of roughly 100,000 clones, with roughly 84% occurring once and the leading ten covering roughly 4%. Input material: peripheral blood. J is TRBJ2-7 and V is TRBV11-3; TRBD1 is a possible D gene (6 bases). The sequence was collected from a human donor in a cohort sampled during active COVID-19. CDR3 sequence (DNA): TGTGCCAGCAGCTTCAGACCGGACAGTTTCTACGAGCAGTACTTC. Translation: CASSFRPDSFYEQYF. The complete variable domain, with remaining parts taken from reference TRBV11-3 and TRBJ2-7, reads EAGVVQSPRYKIIEKKQPVAFWCNPISGHNTLYWYLQNLGQGPELLIRYENEEAVDDSQLPKDRFSAERLKGVDSTLKIQPAELGDSAVYLCASSFRPDSFYEQYFGPGTRLTVT.